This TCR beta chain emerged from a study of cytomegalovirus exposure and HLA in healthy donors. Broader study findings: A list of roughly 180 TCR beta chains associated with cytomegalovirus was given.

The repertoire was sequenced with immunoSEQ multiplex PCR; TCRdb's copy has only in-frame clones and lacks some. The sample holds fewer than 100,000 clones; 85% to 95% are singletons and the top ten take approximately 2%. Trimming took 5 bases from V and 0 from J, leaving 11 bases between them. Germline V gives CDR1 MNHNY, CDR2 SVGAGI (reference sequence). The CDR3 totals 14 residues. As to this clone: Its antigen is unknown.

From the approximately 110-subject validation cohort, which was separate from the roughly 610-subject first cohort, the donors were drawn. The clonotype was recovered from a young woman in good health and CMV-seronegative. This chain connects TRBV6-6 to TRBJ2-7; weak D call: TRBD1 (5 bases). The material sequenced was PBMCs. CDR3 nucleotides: TGTGCCAGCAGTATCGCGACAGCCTCCTACGAGCAGTACTTC. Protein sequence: CASSIATASYEQYF.